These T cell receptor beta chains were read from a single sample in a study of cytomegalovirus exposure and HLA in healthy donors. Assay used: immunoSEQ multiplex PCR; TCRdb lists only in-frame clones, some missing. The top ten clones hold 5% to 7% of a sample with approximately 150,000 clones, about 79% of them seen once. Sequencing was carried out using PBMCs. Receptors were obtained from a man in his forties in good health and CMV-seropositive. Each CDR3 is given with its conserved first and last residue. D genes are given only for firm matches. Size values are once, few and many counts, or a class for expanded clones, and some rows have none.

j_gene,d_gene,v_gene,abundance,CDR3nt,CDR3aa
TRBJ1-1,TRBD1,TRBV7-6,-,TGTGCCAGCAGCTTGACAGGGTTGAGCACTGAAGCTTTCTTT,CASSLTGLSTEAFF
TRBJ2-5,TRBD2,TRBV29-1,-,TGCAGCGTTGGCCAGCGGGAGGGCCCGGAGACCCAGTACTTC,CSVGQREGPETQYF
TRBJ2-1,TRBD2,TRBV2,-,TGTGCCAGCAGTGAAGCGCGGACTAGCGGGATGCCGGAGTTCTTC,CASSEARTSGMPEFF
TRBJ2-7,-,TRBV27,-,TGTGCCAGCAGTTACGCCGGGTACGAGCAGTACTTC,CASSYAGYEQYF
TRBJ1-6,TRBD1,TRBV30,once,TGTGCCTGGACCGACAGGGGGCGAGGAAATTCACCCCTCCACTTT,CAWTDRGRGNSPLHF
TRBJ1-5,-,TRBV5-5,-,TGTGCCAGCAGCACGGAGGGGTGGTCCGATCAGCCCCAGCATTTT,CASSTEGWSDQPQHF
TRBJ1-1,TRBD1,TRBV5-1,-,TGCGCCAGCAGCTGGGGGACAGGGGAGACTGAAGCTTTCTTT,CASSWGTGETEAFF
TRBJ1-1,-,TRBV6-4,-,TGTGCCAGCAGTGAACAGACTAGCACTGAAGCTTTCTTT,CASSEQTSTEAFF
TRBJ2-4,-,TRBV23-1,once,TGCGCCAAAGCGAGACCCGGACAGCCGGCGAACATTCAGTACTTC,CAKARPGQPANIQYF
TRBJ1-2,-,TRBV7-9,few,TGTGCCAGCAGCACCGACACAGGGTTTGGCTACACCTTC,CASSTDTGFGYTF
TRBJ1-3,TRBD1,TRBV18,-,TGTGCCAGCTCACCGGGACAGGGCGAAAACACCATATATTTT,CASSPGQGENTIYF
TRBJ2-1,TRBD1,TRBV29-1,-,TGCAGCGTTCAACAGGGGGCGGGTAATGAGCAGTTCTTC,CSVQQGAGNEQFF
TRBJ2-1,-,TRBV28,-,TGTGCGACACACCCCAGGGACTACAATGAGCAGTTCTTC,CATHPRDYNEQFF
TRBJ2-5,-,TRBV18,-,TGTGCCAGCTCACCGAGGAACACACCCTCAGAGACCCAGTACTTC,CASSPRNTPSETQYF
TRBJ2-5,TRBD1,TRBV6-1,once,TGTGCCAGCAGGGGACAGGGAATCGCCCAGACCCAGTACTTC,CASRGQGIAQTQYF
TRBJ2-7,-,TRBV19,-,TGTGCCAGTAGCTCCCCTGCTGGTAAAGGAGCCTACGAGCAGTACTTC,CASSSPAGKGAYEQYF
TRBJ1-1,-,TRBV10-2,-,TGCGCCAGCAGTGAAGAACAGGAGCACACTGAAGCTTTCTTT,CASSEEQEHTEAFF
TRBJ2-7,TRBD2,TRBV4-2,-,TGTGCCAGCAGCCGGGAGCGGGACTGGGGCGAGCAGTACTTC,CASSRERDWGEQYF
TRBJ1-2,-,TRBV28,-,TGTGCCAGCAGTTCCCCAGGGGTTAACGGCTACACCTTC,CASSSPGVNGYTF
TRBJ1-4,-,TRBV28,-,TGTGCCAGCAGCTGGGGGGCAACTAATGAAAAACTGTTTTTT,CASSWGATNEKLFF
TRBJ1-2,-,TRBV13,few,TGTGCCAGCAGCTTAGGCATTCTTGGAGGAGGCGGCTACACCTTC,CASSLGILGGGGYTF
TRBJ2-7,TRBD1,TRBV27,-,TGTGCCAGCAGTCCGAGGCAGGGGGCCGGCGAGCAGTACTTC,CASSPRQGAGEQYF
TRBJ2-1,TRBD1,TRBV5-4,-,TGTGCCAGCAGCATAACCGGGACAGACAATGAGCAGTTCTTC,CASSITGTDNEQFF
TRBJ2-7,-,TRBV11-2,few,TGTGCCAGCAGCTTATTTGACGAGGGCTCCTACGAGCAGTACTTC,CASSLFDEGSYEQYF
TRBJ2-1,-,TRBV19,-,TGTGCCAGTACCTCGACTGGGTCCACCAATGAGCAGTTCTTC,CASTSTGSTNEQFF
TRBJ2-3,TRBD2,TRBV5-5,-,TGTGCCAGCAGCTTGATTAGCGGGAGTGATACGCAGTATTTT,CASSLISGSDTQYF
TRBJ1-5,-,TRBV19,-,TGTGCCACTGAGTATTCGTCGGGGGGTAATCAGCCCCAGCATTTT,CATEYSSGGNQPQHF
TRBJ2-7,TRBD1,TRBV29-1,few,TGCAGCGTTGTTGGTATAAGGGGACGGGACAGGGCTTACGAGCAGTACTTC,CSVVGIRGRDRAYEQYF